This T cell receptor (beta chain) was retrieved from a study of PD-1 blockade in classical Hodgkin lymphoma. Overall study results and limits: Why repertoires differed is undefined; disease activity or prior therapy possibly contributed. Reported baseline diversity: healthy donors highest, relapsed/refractory patients lowest.

Trimming took 3 bases from V and 12 from J, leaving 15 bases between them. There are 13 residues in the CDR3. The V gene's germline CDR1 is SEHNR and CDR2 FQNEAQ (reference sequence). Time point noted: newly diagnosed, previously untreated cHL patient sample. Comparators were PBMCs taken from newly diagnosed, untreated classical Hodgkin lymphoma. About this clone itself: Its specificity is unknown.

Sequencing used immunoSEQ multiplex PCR; TCRdb keeps in-frame clones, though not all of them. Of around 30,000 clones listed, roughly nine tenths are singletons. The V and J genes are TRBV7-9 and TRBJ2-1; D possibly matches TRBD1 or TRBD2 (5 bases each). This receptor was obtained from a human donor with classical Hodgkin lymphoma. Sequencing was performed on peripheral blood mononuclear cells (PBMCs). The chain's CDR3 is CASSFGTLSVQFF. The CDR3 coding sequence is TGTGCCAGCAGCTTCGGGACCCTCAGCGTGCAGTTCTTC.